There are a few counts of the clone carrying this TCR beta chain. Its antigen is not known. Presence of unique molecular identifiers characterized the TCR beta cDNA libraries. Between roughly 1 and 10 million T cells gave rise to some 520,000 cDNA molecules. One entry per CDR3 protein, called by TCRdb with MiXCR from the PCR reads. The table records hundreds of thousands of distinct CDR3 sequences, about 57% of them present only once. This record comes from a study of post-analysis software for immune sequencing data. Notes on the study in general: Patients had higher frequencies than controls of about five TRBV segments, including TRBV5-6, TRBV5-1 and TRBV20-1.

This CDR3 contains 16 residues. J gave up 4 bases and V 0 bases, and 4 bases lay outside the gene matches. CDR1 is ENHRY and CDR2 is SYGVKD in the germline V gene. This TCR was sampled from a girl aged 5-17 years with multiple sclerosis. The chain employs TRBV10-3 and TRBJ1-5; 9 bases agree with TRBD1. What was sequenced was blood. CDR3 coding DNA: TGTGCCATCAGTGAGTCCGGGACAGGGAGTAATCAGCCCCAGCATTTT. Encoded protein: CAISESGTGSNQPQHF.